A single sample gave rise to the 27 T cell receptor beta chains below, sequenced in a study of T cells after posttransplantation cyclophosphamide. Generated by immunoSEQ multiplex PCR, the TCRdb table keeps only in-frame clones and is missing some. The data show around 16,000 clones, approximately 81% seen once. Control samples came 1 year after myeloablative marrow transplants with methotrexate plus calcineurin inhibitor. This material consisted of PBMCs, taken less than 400 days after allogeneic stem cell transplant with calcineurin inhibitor and methotrexate. Receptor source: a male patient between 18 and 35 years old who received an allogeneic stem cell transplant from a related donor, was CMV-positive, and had no GVHD. Some T cells may be transferred from the graft donor.

This clone was found a few times. CDR3 residues: CAWTPRDGRASEQYF. CDR3 sequence (DNA): TGTGCCTGGACCCCGCGGGACGGGAGGGCCTCCGAGCAGTACTTC. J is TRBJ2-7 and V is TRBV30, with 8 bases aligning to TRBD2. The junction had 14 bases not matched to a gene; V was cut back by 4 bases and J by 6 bases. CDR1 and CDR2 from the germline V gene are GTSNPN and SVGIG (reference sequence). This CDR3 region has 15 residues.

This CDR3 is CASSHGTGKGNQPQHF. The CDR3, as DNA: TGCGCCAGCAGCCATGGGACAGGGAAGGGCAATCAGCCCCAGCATTTT. The chain links TRBV4-3 to TRBJ1-5; 9 bases align to TRBD1. The J segment lost 2 bases and the V segment lost 3 bases, leaving 5 bases of the junction unmatched. The CDR3 spans 16 residues. Germline CDR1 and CDR2: LGHNA and YSLEER.

The J gene is TRBJ1-2, the V gene TRBV13; TRBD1 aligns across 7 bases. V lost 7 bases and J lost 8; bases outside the gene matches: 10. Germline V CDR1 and CDR2: PRHDT, FYEKMQ (reference sequence). The CDR3 is made up of 13 amino acids. The CDR3 nucleotides are TGTGCCAGCACAGACAGGGTCCTGTGGGGCTACACCTTC. Translation gives CASTDRVLWGYTF.

The chain combines TRBV19 with TRBJ2-7; 8 bases are shared with TRBD2. The CDR3 extends over 14 amino acids. V trimming: 8 bases; J trimming: 3 bases; junction bases outside the gene matches: 9. The germline CDR1 and CDR2 sequences are LNHDA and SQIVND (reference sequence). The CDR3 loop is CASFPGGGIYEQYF. DNA for the CDR3: TGTGCCAGTTTCCCGGGAGGGGGGATCTACGAGCAGTACTTC.

The chain recombines TRBV18 with TRBJ2-2, with 15 bases fitting TRBD2. The trim removed 8 bases at V and 6 bases at J, leaving 7 bases unmatched. Germline-derived CDR1 and CDR2 are KGHSH and LQKENI. The CDR3 loop spans 16 amino acids. CDR3 in DNA: TGTGCCAGCCGGACTAGCGGGAGGGCCTCGTCCGGGGAGCTGTTTTTT. It specifies CASRTSGRASSGELFF.

This clone was counted once. The J gene is TRBJ2-5, the V gene TRBV18; tentative D call: TRBD1 (5 bases). Germline values: CDR1 KGHSH, CDR2 LQKENI. With 4 bases removed from V and 4 bases from J, the gap between germline ends came to 16 bases. The CDR3 sequence is 15 residues long. In nucleotides, the CDR3 is TGTGCCAGCTCACAAAACAGGAAGAAGTCAGAGACCCAGTACTTC. Translation gives CASSQNRKKSETQYF.

V usage is TRBV7-2 and J usage is TRBJ2-1, with 7 nucleotides matching TRBD2. The CDR3 totals 15 residues. In germline, CDR1 is SGHTA, CDR2 FQGNSA. V shed 6 bases, J shed 4 bases, and the junction held 9 bases outside the gene matches. CDR3 in DNA: TGTGCCAGCAGACCCCTGGCGGGAGCTTACAATGAGCAGTTCTTC. Its protein is CASRPLAGAYNEQFF.

By sample fraction, this clone is large. The V call is TRBV7-9, the J call TRBJ2-3; 7 bases map to TRBD2. V trimming: 5 bases; J trimming: 2 bases; junction bases outside the gene matches: 10. The germline V gene has CDR1 SEHNR and CDR2 FQNEAQ (reference sequence). The CDR3 runs 16 residues. Here the CDR3 DNA reads TGTGCCAGCAGCCCAGGGAGGGAACCTTTCACAGATACGCAGTATTTT. Its translation is CASSPGREPFTDTQYF. Complete variable domain (other parts from reference TRBV7-9 and TRBJ2-3): DTGVSQNPRHKITKRGQNVTFRCDPISEHNRLYWYRQTLGQGPEFLTYFQNEAQLEKSRLLSDRFSAERPKGSFSTLEIQRTEQGDSAMYLCASSPGREPFTDTQYFGPGTRLTVL.

This clone was seen once. Other nucleotide sequences in the sample specify the same CDR3. The CDR3 reads CASQNRGNQPQHF. Written as DNA, the CDR3 is TGTGCCAGCCAAAACCGGGGCAATCAGCCCCAGCATTTT. The V and J genes are TRBV28 and TRBJ1-5; D call uncertain. The V gene lost 8 bases and the J gene lost 2 bases, with 10 bases spanning the gap. Germline loops: CDR1 MDHEN, CDR2 SYDVKM. CDR3 length: 13 amino acids.

The CDR3 sequence is CASIPRDIITEAFF. The CDR3 DNA follows: TGTGCCAGTATCCCGCGAGATATCATCACTGAAGCTTTCTTT. The rearrangement uses TRBV19 and TRBJ1-1; D remains unclear. This CDR3 spans 14 amino acids. Germline V gene sequence: CDR1 LNHDA, CDR2 SQIVND (reference sequence). The V gene lost 7 bases and the J gene lost 4 bases, with 16 bases spanning the gap.

The V call is TRBV27, the J call TRBJ2-1; D may be TRBD2 (5 bases). V was pared by 8 bases and J by 10 bases, with 18 bases between. CDR3 length equals 13 residues. CDR1 MNHEY and CDR2 SMNVEV come from the germline V gene (reference sequence). The CDR3: CASQRASGKEQFF. Here the CDR3 DNA reads TGTGCCAGCCAGAGGGCCTCGGGGAAGGAGCAGTTCTTC.

The chain employs TRBV27 and TRBJ1-1; 7 bases map to TRBD1. This CDR3 is 18 amino acids long. Germline CDR1 reads MNHEY; CDR2 reads SMNVEV (reference sequence). With V trimmed by 5 bases and J by 0 bases, 15 bases remained unmatched. The DNA for the CDR3 is TGTGCCAGCAGTCCCAAAGGGACAGTTGAGGTGGTGAACACTGAAGCTTTCTTT. Protein product: CASSPKGTVEVVNTEAFF.

This sequence joins TRBV9 and TRBJ2-1, with 9 positions matching TRBD2. From germline, CDR1 is SGDLS and CDR2 YYNGEE. The length of the CDR3 is 16 residues. The V segment lost 0 bases and the J segment 5 bases; nucleotides outside the gene matches: 6. The CDR3 region is CASSVGSSGNNNEQFF. The CDR3, as DNA: TGTGCCAGCAGCGTAGGGTCTAGCGGGAACAACAATGAGCAGTTCTTC.

The rearrangement uses TRBV6-5 and TRBJ2-7; 7 bases line up with TRBD1. V shed 2 bases and J 3 bases; nucleotides not matched to a gene: 7. The germline V gene encodes CDR1 MNHEY and CDR2 SVGAGI. CDR3 length equals 15 residues. The CDR3 reads CASSYGTGVFYEQYF. The DNA of the CDR3 is TGTGCCAGCAGTTACGGAACAGGGGTTTTCTACGAGCAGTACTTC.

V gene TRBV5-8 combines with J gene TRBJ2-3; 9 bases map to TRBD1. Per germline, CDR1 SGHTS and CDR2 YDEGEE. This CDR3 spans 16 amino acids. V trimming: 2 bases; J trimming: 4 bases; junction bases outside the gene matches: 8. The CDR3 DNA is TGTGCCAGCAGCTTACTTACGGGACAGGGACCAGATACGCAGTATTTT. It specifies CASSLLTGQGPDTQYF.

This rearrangement joins TRBV6-5 to TRBJ1-6; 7 bases match TRBD1. With 6 bases clipped from V and 7 bases from J, the junction kept 6 bases outside the gene matches. This CDR3 has 14 residues. Per germline, CDR1 MNHEY and CDR2 SVGAGI. For the CDR3, the DNA is TGTGCCAGCAGAACACAGGGGCAGAATTCACCCCTCCACTTT. It yields the protein CASRTQGQNSPLHF.

The chain joins TRBV6-6 to TRBJ2-7; D is possibly TRBD2 (6 bases). The CDR3 is 15 amino acids. CDR1 is MNHNY and CDR2 is SVGAGI in the germline V gene (reference sequence). The V gene lost 0 bases and the J gene lost 4 bases, with 13 bases spanning the gap. The CDR3 bases are TGTGCCAGCAGTTACTCGAGCGGGCCCAGTTACGAGCAGTACTTC. Residues: CASSYSSGPSYEQYF.

This sequence joins TRBV2 and TRBJ1-2; 7 nucleotides line up with TRBD1. With 10 bases clipped from V and 6 bases from J, the junction kept 8 bases outside the gene matches. Germline V gene sequence: CDR1 SNHLY, CDR2 FYNNEI. The CDR3 runs to 12 residues. CDR3 sequence: CATATGTDGYTF. In nucleotides, the CDR3 is TGTGCCACCGCTACCGGGACAGATGGCTACACCTTC.

The chain combines TRBV7-3 with TRBJ1-2, with TRBD1 as a possible D gene (6 bases). The germline CDR1 and CDR2 sequences are SGHTA and FQGTGA. CDR3 length: 15 residues. Trimming pared 3 bases from V and 8 bases from J, leaving 19 bases between. The CDR3 reads CASSLDGTSNRGYTF. The CDR3, as DNA: TGTGCCAGCAGCTTGGACGGGACATCTAATCGCGGCTACACCTTC.

The chain has TRBV9 and TRBJ2-2; D unclear. V shed 4 bases and J shed 4 bases, with 5 bases lying between them. This CDR3 is built from 12 residues. Germline CDR1 SGDLS, CDR2 YYNGEE. This CDR3 reads CASSFSTGELFF. CDR3 nucleotides: TGTGCCAGCAGCTTTAGCACCGGGGAGCTGTTTTTT.

The chain has TRBV12-5 and TRBJ2-1, with D tentatively TRBD1 (6 bases). The V and J ends lost 5 bases and 3 bases respectively, with 11 bases between them. This CDR3 is built from 14 residues. Per the germline V gene, CDR1 is LGHNT and CDR2 is FRNRAP. CDR3: CASGGDTIYNEQFF. The CDR3 region has the DNA TGTGCTAGTGGTGGGGACACCATCTACAATGAGCAGTTCTTC.

V usage is TRBV25-1 and J usage is TRBJ1-3, with D uncertain. The CDR3 runs to 16 residues. From germline, CDR1 is MGHDK and CDR2 SYGVNS. Deletions cut 3 bases from V and 0 bases from J, with 12 bases between. The CDR3 coding sequence is TGTGCCAGCAGTGATGAGAGATCTTTCTCTGGAAACACCATATATTTT. This codes for CASSDERSFSGNTIYF.

The sample holds one count of this clone. V usage is TRBV18 and J usage is TRBJ1-5; possibly TRBD1 for D (5 bases). CDR3 size: 13 residues. Germline V gene sequence: CDR1 KGHSH, CDR2 LQKENI. With 4 bases removed from V and 9 bases from J, the gap between germline ends came to 13 bases. The CDR3 protein is CASSQGMGWPQHF. DNA of the CDR3: TGTGCCAGCTCACAGGGGATGGGTTGGCCCCAGCATTTT.

V and J are TRBV7-7 and TRBJ2-7; D is undetermined. The CDR3 has 13 residues. V shed 1 base and J shed 6 bases, with 10 bases lying between them. Germline CDR1 SSHAT, CDR2 FNYEAQ (reference sequence). CDR3 sequence (DNA): TGTGCCAGCAGCTTAGGCAGGTCCGCCGAGCAGTACTTC. Amino acids: CASSLGRSAEQYF.

The chain carries TRBV29-1 and TRBJ2-7, with D uncertain. This CDR3 region has 13 residues. Trimming removed 1 base from V and 2 bases from J, with 9 bases in between. Germline values: CDR1 SQVTM, CDR2 ANQGSEA. As DNA, the CDR3 is TGCAGCGTTGAAGTCGATACACCCTACGAGCAGTACTTC. Residues: CSVEVDTPYEQYF.

This clone appeared a few times. V usage is TRBV18 and J usage is TRBJ1-1; tentative D call: TRBD1 (6 bases). This CDR3 is built from 12 residues. Germline assignment: CDR1 KGHSH and CDR2 LQKENI. V was pared by 3 bases and J by 14 bases, with 16 bases between. The chain's CDR3 is CASSPSTGNLFF. Here the CDR3 DNA reads TGTGCCAGCTCACCTTCAACAGGGAATCTCTTCTTT.

This clone was recorded only once. This chain links TRBV5-4 with TRBJ2-1; D gene ambiguous. CDR1 and CDR2 (germline): SGHNT, YYREEE (reference sequence). The CDR3 has 11 amino acids. The V end lost 1 base, the J end lost 9 bases, and 5 bases lay between the germline ends. The CDR3: CASSLNSEQFF. DNA of the CDR3: TGTGCCAGCAGCTTGAACAGTGAGCAGTTCTTC.